A selection of T cell receptor beta chains follows, all from one sample in a study of shared clonotypes between healthy human individuals. Clones were read by immunoSEQ multiplex PCR, and TCRdb kept only the in-frame ones, dropping some. The table records over 850,000 clones, about 84% of them present only once. The specimen sequenced was memory CD4+ T cells from PBMCs. The receptors come from a man younger than 30 in good health. Some clones in this sample may be carry-over from other donors' samples. Each CDR3 is given with its conserved first and last residue. Each record gives: V gene, J gene, clone size, D gene, CDR3 protein, CDR3 DNA. A D gene is named only where the DNA matches it firmly. Only part of the rows carry a size: once, few, many, or a class if the clone is expanded.

v_gene: TRBV4-1
j_gene: TRBJ1-2
abundance: .
d_gene: .
CDR3aa: CASSQSETRDTIYGYTF
CDR3nt: TGCGCCAGCAGCCAGAGCGAGACGCGGGACACTATCTATGGCTACACCTTC

v_gene: TRBV28
j_gene: TRBJ2-6
abundance: .
d_gene: .
CDR3aa: CASSSRGAGANVLTF
CDR3nt: TGTGCCAGCAGTTCCCGAGGGGCTGGGGCCAACGTCCTGACTTTC

v_gene: TRBV28
j_gene: TRBJ1-3
abundance: .
d_gene: .
CDR3aa: CASSSRDWGGNTIYF
CDR3nt: TGTGCCAGCAGTTCCCGGGACTGGGGAGGAAACACCATATATTTT

v_gene: TRBV5-1
j_gene: TRBJ2-5
abundance: .
d_gene: .
CDR3aa: CASSFRVFAETQYF
CDR3nt: TGCGCCAGCAGCTTCCGGGTGTTCGCAGAGACCCAGTACTTC

v_gene: TRBV2
j_gene: TRBJ2-7
abundance: .
d_gene: TRBD1
CDR3aa: CASSEGWTGRMNYEQYF
CDR3nt: TGTGCCAGCAGTGAGGGTTGGACAGGGAGGATGAACTACGAGCAGTACTTC

v_gene: TRBV30
j_gene: TRBJ2-7
abundance: .
d_gene: .
CDR3aa: CAWSVGTQGNEQYF
CDR3nt: TGTGCCTGGAGTGTCGGGACCCAGGGGAACGAGCAGTACTTC

v_gene: TRBV9
j_gene: TRBJ2-3
abundance: .
d_gene: TRBD2
CDR3aa: CASSVAHGTRQSTDTQYF
CDR3nt: TGTGCCAGCAGCGTAGCTCACGGGACTAGACAAAGCACAGATACGCAGTATTTT

v_gene: TRBV9
j_gene: TRBJ1-1
abundance: .
d_gene: TRBD1
CDR3aa: CASSVGLRQGAEAFF
CDR3nt: TGTGCCAGCAGCGTAGGTTTAAGGCAGGGGGCTGAAGCTTTCTTT

v_gene: TRBV10-3
j_gene: TRBJ1-2
abundance: .
d_gene: .
CDR3aa: CAIGEGMNTF
CDR3nt: TGTGCCATCGGTGAGGGAATGAACACCTTC

v_gene: TRBV7-2
j_gene: TRBJ2-5
abundance: .
d_gene: .
CDR3aa: CASSSGTGRETQYF
CDR3nt: TGTGCCAGCAGCTCCGGTACAGGGCGGGAGACCCAGTACTTC

v_gene: TRBV27
j_gene: TRBJ2-3
abundance: .
d_gene: .
CDR3aa: CASSSAILSTDTQYF
CDR3nt: TGTGCCAGCAGTTCAGCGATCTTAAGCACAGATACGCAGTATTTT

v_gene: TRBV5-1
j_gene: TRBJ2-3
abundance: .
d_gene: .
CDR3aa: CASSLERTSTDTQYF
CDR3nt: TGCGCCAGCAGCTTGGAACGGACTAGCACAGATACGCAGTATTTT

v_gene: TRBV5-1
j_gene: TRBJ1-2
abundance: .
d_gene: .
CDR3aa: CASSLAMPVGAYGYTF
CDR3nt: TGCGCCAGCAGCTTGGCGATGCCAGTTGGGGCCTATGGCTACACCTTC

v_gene: TRBV28
j_gene: TRBJ2-5
abundance: .
d_gene: .
CDR3aa: CASSFFRAGETQYF
CDR3nt: TGTGCCAGCAGTTTCTTCAGGGCGGGGGAGACCCAGTACTTC

v_gene: TRBV28
j_gene: TRBJ2-1
abundance: few
d_gene: .
CDR3aa: CASSKRAQYNEQFF
CDR3nt: TGTGCCAGCAGTAAGCGGGCCCAATACAATGAGCAGTTCTTC

v_gene: TRBV10-1
j_gene: TRBJ2-5
abundance: .
d_gene: .
CDR3aa: CASSEAGGPVTTQYF
CDR3nt: TGCGCCAGCAGTGAGGCCGGCGGCCCAGTCACGACCCAGTACTTC

v_gene: TRBV18
j_gene: TRBJ2-5
abundance: .
d_gene: TRBD2
CDR3aa: CASSPAAGVWETQYF
CDR3nt: TGTGCCAGCTCACCAGCCGCGGGAGTTTGGGAGACCCAGTACTTC

v_gene: TRBV6-1
j_gene: TRBJ1-5
abundance: .
d_gene: .
CDR3aa: CASSDPPGDLNQPQHF
CDR3nt: TGTGCCAGCAGTGACCCCCCGGGAGACCTGAATCAGCCCCAGCATTTT

v_gene: TRBV27
j_gene: TRBJ2-2
abundance: .
d_gene: .
CDR3aa: CASSLMAGVNTGELFF
CDR3nt: TGTGCCAGCAGTTTAATGGCGGGCGTTAACACCGGGGAGCTGTTTTTT

v_gene: TRBV10-3
j_gene: TRBJ1-2
abundance: .
d_gene: .
CDR3aa: CAISRDGNYGYTF
CDR3nt: TGTGCCATCAGCCGGGACGGTAACTATGGCTACACCTTC

v_gene: TRBV15
j_gene: TRBJ2-1
abundance: once
d_gene: TRBD2
CDR3aa: CATSRVAGGQLNEQFF
CDR3nt: TGTGCCACCAGCAGAGTAGCGGGAGGGCAGCTCAATGAGCAGTTCTTC

v_gene: TRBV6-1
j_gene: TRBJ2-7
abundance: .
d_gene: TRBD1
CDR3aa: CASSVIGGQAYEQYF
CDR3nt: TGTGCCAGCAGTGTTATTGGGGGACAGGCCTACGAGCAGTACTTC

v_gene: TRBV10-3
j_gene: TRBJ2-2
abundance: .
d_gene: .
CDR3aa: CAISEQGVATGELFF
CDR3nt: TGTGCCATCAGTGAGCAAGGGGTCGCCACCGGGGAGCTGTTTTTT

v_gene: TRBV7-9
j_gene: TRBJ2-2
abundance: .
d_gene: TRBD2
CDR3aa: CASSSPKAAGGAGELFF
CDR3nt: TGTGCCAGCAGCTCACCCAAGGCCGCGGGAGGGGCCGGGGAGCTGTTTTTT

v_gene: TRBV18
j_gene: TRBJ1-5
abundance: .
d_gene: .
CDR3aa: CASSPMQGSNQPQHF
CDR3nt: TGTGCCAGCTCCCCTATGCAGGGAAGCAATCAGCCCCAGCATTTT

v_gene: TRBV18
j_gene: TRBJ1-3
abundance: .
d_gene: .
CDR3aa: CASSSQGSGNTIYF
CDR3nt: TGTGCCAGCTCATCACAGGGATCTGGAAACACCATATATTTT

v_gene: TRBV10-3
j_gene: TRBJ2-1
abundance: .
d_gene: .
CDR3aa: CAISHGQRSGDEQFF
CDR3nt: TGTGCCATCAGCCACGGCCAGCGGTCCGGCGATGAGCAGTTCTTC

v_gene: TRBV6-1
j_gene: TRBJ2-7
abundance: .
d_gene: .
CDR3aa: CASSDLGGGSYEQYF
CDR3nt: TGTGCCAGCAGTGATCTAGGGGGAGGATCCTACGAGCAGTACTTC

v_gene: TRBV6-5
j_gene: TRBJ1-2
abundance: .
d_gene: .
CDR3aa: CASSNRQPNSYTF
CDR3nt: TGTGCCAGCAGTAACCGGCAACCGAACTCCTACACCTTC